By proportion, the clone carrying this TCR beta chain is medium-sized. These data belong to a study of CD8+CD57+ T cells in acquired aplastic anemia. TCR beta VDJ combinations and CDR3 sequences were profiled from genomic DNA. TCRdb re-analysed the reads in MiXCR, keeping a single row per CDR3 protein. The sample holds some 68,000 distinct CDR3 sequences, approximately 51% seen once. The germline V gene has CDR1 MGHDK and CDR2 SYGVNS. The CDR3 is made up of 17 amino acids. V dropped 1 base and J dropped 1 base, with 13 bases sitting between them. This chain links TRBV25-1 with TRBJ2-2, with D perhaps assigned TRBD1 or TRBD2 (5 bases each). Sequencing was done on a sample of sorted CD4+, CD8+, or CD8+CD57+ T cells (not recorded which) from PBMCs. The sequence came from a human donor in good health, serving as a control. In nucleotides, the CDR3 is TGTGCCAGCAGTGAATGGTACGGGGACGGGAACACCGGGGAGCTGTTTTTT. Protein: CASSEWYGDGNTGELFF.